This is a list of T cell receptor beta chains from one sample in a study of T cell repertoires in cytomegalovirus infection. TCRdb independently ran MiXCR on the reads; one entry per CDR3 protein. This sample carries just under 550,000 distinct CDR3 sequences, around 27% of them seen once, and the ten largest clones take approximately 13%. Sample: PBMCs. The receptors originated from a human donor in good health (CMV status not recorded). Some clones in this sample may be carry-over from other donors' samples. Each CDR3 is given with its conserved first and last residue. Each record gives: clone size, D gene, V gene, J gene, CDR3 protein, CDR3 DNA. D genes are given only for firm matches. Clone size is given for some rows only: seen once, a few or many times, or a class if the clone is expanded.

size: NA
D: NA
V: TRBV7-9
J: TRBJ1-3
CDR3: CASSLAIPRPGVPGNTIYF
DNA: TGTGCCAGCAGCTTAGCCATACCCCGGCCCGGGGTTCCTGGAAACACCATATATTTT

size: few
D: TRBD2
V: TRBV14
J: TRBJ2-1
CDR3: CASSQDTVAGLSYNEQFF
DNA: TGTGCCAGCAGCCAAGATACGGTAGCGGGGCTCTCCTACAATGAGCAGTTCTTC

size: many
D: NA
V: TRBV7-2
J: TRBJ1-2
CDR3: CASSSPGTQGGGYTF
DNA: TGTGCCAGCAGCTCGCCCGGGACACAGGGCGGTGGCTACACCTTC

size: many
D: TRBD2
V: TRBV7-2
J: TRBJ2-1
CDR3: CASKLAGGRFDNEQFF
DNA: TGTGCCAGCAAACTAGCGGGAGGGCGGTTTGACAATGAGCAGTTCTTC

size: NA
D: NA
V: TRBV7-8
J: TRBJ2-1
CDR3: CASSYGSNEQFF
DNA: TGTGCCAGCAGCTACGGGTCAAATGAGCAGTTCTTC

size: many
D: TRBD1
V: TRBV7-8
J: TRBJ1-1
CDR3: CASSTKGQALFEAFF
DNA: TGTGCCAGCAGCACAAAGGGACAGGCCCTCTTTGAAGCTTTCTTT

size: NA
D: TRBD2
V: TRBV19
J: TRBJ2-1
CDR3: CASSPTWTSGNNEQFF
DNA: TGTGCCAGTAGTCCTACGTGGACTAGCGGCAACAATGAGCAGTTCTTC

size: NA
D: NA
V: TRBV2
J: TRBJ1-1
CDR3: CASSRVRNTEAFF
DNA: TGTGCCAGCAGTAGAGTCCGGAACACTGAAGCTTTCTTT

size: NA
D: TRBD2
V: TRBV7-2
J: TRBJ2-1
CDR3: CASTVGTTRVNEQFF
DNA: TGTGCCAGCACCGTGGGGACTACCCGGGTAAATGAGCAGTTCTTC

size: NA
D: NA
V: TRBV6-5
J: TRBJ2-3
CDR3: CASSPTLGRGSEVTDTQYF
DNA: TGTGCCAGCAGTCCTACTCTCGGCCGGGGCTCAGAAGTCACAGATACGCAGTATTTT

size: NA
D: NA
V: TRBV2
J: TRBJ2-5
CDR3: CASREDSGETQYF
DNA: TGTGCCAGCAGGGAGGACAGCGGAGAGACCCAGTACTTC

size: few
D: NA
V: TRBV29-1
J: TRBJ1-1
CDR3: CSARPSGDTEAFF
DNA: TGCAGCGCCCGCCCCTCAGGGGACACTGAAGCTTTCTTT

size: few
D: NA
V: TRBV12-3/TRBV12-4
J: TRBJ1-1
CDR3: CASNGPNTEAFF
DNA: TGTGCCAGCAACGGTCCGAACACTGAAGCTTTCTTT

size: NA
D: TRBD1
V: TRBV28
J: TRBJ2-7
CDR3: CASSLGTGVGEQYF
DNA: TGTGCCAGCAGTTTAGGGACAGGGGTGGGGGAGCAGTACTTC

size: many
D: NA
V: TRBV7-2
J: TRBJ2-5
CDR3: CASSGLYQETQYF
DNA: TGTGCCAGCAGTGGACTGTACCAAGAGACCCAGTACTTC

size: NA
D: NA
V: TRBV4-1
J: TRBJ1-1
CDR3: CASSHYMNTEAFF
DNA: TGCGCCAGCAGCCACTATATGAACACTGAAGCTTTCTTT

size: few
D: NA
V: TRBV28
J: TRBJ1-4
CDR3: CASKEGSNEKLFF
DNA: TGTGCCAGCAAGGAGGGGTCAAATGAAAAACTGTTTTTT

size: many
D: NA
V: TRBV7-6
J: TRBJ2-1
CDR3: CASSLASVRGPGSNEQFF
DNA: TGTGCCAGCAGCTTAGCGTCAGTGAGGGGACCCGGCTCAAATGAGCAGTTCTTC

size: NA
D: TRBD2
V: TRBV6-1
J: TRBJ2-1
CDR3: CASSETGRTNEQFF
DNA: TGTGCCAGCAGTGAGACCGGGAGGACGAATGAGCAGTTCTTC

size: many
D: TRBD2
V: TRBV7-8
J: TRBJ2-1
CDR3: CASSPLAGGATEQFF
DNA: TGTGCCAGCAGCCCCCTAGCGGGAGGGGCCACTGAGCAGTTCTTC

size: many
D: NA
V: TRBV7-2
J: TRBJ1-1
CDR3: CASSLGGMNTEAFF
DNA: TGTGCCAGCAGCTTAGGTGGCATGAACACTGAAGCTTTCTTT

size: NA
D: TRBD1
V: TRBV12-5
J: TRBJ1-1
CDR3: CASGLVLGTGARNTEAFF
DNA: TGTGCTAGTGGTTTGGTACTGGGGACAGGGGCACGGAACACTGAAGCTTTCTTT

size: many
D: NA
V: TRBV6-2/TRBV6-3
J: TRBJ1-1
CDR3: CASSYSENTEAFF
DNA: TGTGCCAGCAGTTACTCGGAGAACACTGAAGCTTTCTTT

size: NA
D: NA
V: TRBV10-2
J: TRBJ2-1
CDR3: CASNPEFSYNEQFF
DNA: TGCGCCAGCAATCCGGAATTCTCCTACAATGAGCAGTTCTTC

size: many
D: NA
V: TRBV7-2
J: TRBJ2-7
CDR3: CASSLDIKQYF
DNA: TGTGCCAGCAGCTTAGACATTAAGCAGTACTTC

size: NA
D: NA
V: TRBV5-4
J: TRBJ2-7
CDR3: CASSPTMTANEQYF
DNA: TGTGCCAGCAGCCCTACCATGACCGCTAACGAGCAGTACTTC

size: many
D: NA
V: TRBV7-2
J: TRBJ2-3
CDR3: CASSLPPGTQYF
DNA: TGTGCCAGCAGCTTGCCACCCGGTACGCAGTATTTT

size: NA
D: NA
V: TRBV3-1
J: TRBJ1-5
CDR3: CASSADTGNQPQHF
DNA: TGTGCCAGCAGCGCGGACACTGGAAATCAGCCCCAGCATTTT

size: many
D: TRBD1
V: TRBV7-8
J: TRBJ1-4
CDR3: CASSYSGTGNEKLFF
DNA: TGTGCCAGCAGCTACTCCGGGACAGGGAATGAAAAACTGTTTTTT

size: few
D: TRBD1
V: TRBV9
J: TRBJ1-5
CDR3: CASSVQGGNQPQHF
DNA: TGTGCCAGCAGCGTGCAGGGGGGCAATCAGCCCCAGCATTTT

size: few
D: NA
V: TRBV25-1
J: TRBJ1-1
CDR3: CASSGVRPGEIHTEAFF
DNA: TGTGCCAGCAGTGGCGTTAGGCCCGGGGAAATCCACACTGAAGCTTTCTTT

size: NA
D: TRBD1
V: TRBV2
J: TRBJ2-7
CDR3: CASNYRGAYEQYF
DNA: TGTGCCAGCAACTACAGGGGTGCCTACGAGCAGTACTTC

size: NA
D: TRBD2
V: TRBV28
J: TRBJ2-1
CDR3: CASSPSLAGSNEQFF
DNA: TGTGCCAGTAGTCCGAGCTTAGCGGGTAGCAATGAGCAGTTCTTC

size: NA
D: TRBD2
V: TRBV7-2
J: TRBJ2-1
CDR3: CASSLEGLAGYEQFF
DNA: TGTGCCAGCAGCTTAGAGGGACTAGCGGGATATGAGCAGTTCTTC

size: many
D: NA
V: TRBV11-2
J: TRBJ1-1
CDR3: CASSFQDGDWAFF
DNA: TGTGCCAGCAGCTTCCAGGACGGAGACTGGGCTTTCTTT

size: many
D: NA
V: TRBV7-9
J: TRBJ2-7
CDR3: CASSLLLYEQYF
DNA: TGTGCCAGCAGCTTGCTCTTGTACGAGCAGTACTTC

size: NA
D: NA
V: TRBV7-3
J: TRBJ2-7
CDR3: CASSLGVGLQYEQYF
DNA: TGTGCCAGCAGCCTGGGGGTCGGACTACAGTACGAGCAGTACTTC

size: few
D: TRBD2
V: TRBV28
J: TRBJ2-1
CDR3: CASSFEVAGGNSYNEQFF
DNA: TGTGCCAGCAGTTTTGAAGTAGCGGGGGGTAACTCCTACAATGAGCAGTTCTTC

size: few
D: NA
V: TRBV11-1
J: TRBJ1-2
CDR3: CASSLTAGKVYGYTF
DNA: TGTGCCAGCAGCTTAACCGCAGGGAAGGTCTATGGCTACACCTTC

size: NA
D: NA
V: TRBV29-1
J: TRBJ2-1
CDR3: CSVIGGSYNEQFF
DNA: TGCAGCGTTATCGGTGGCTCCTACAATGAGCAGTTCTTC

size: NA
D: TRBD2
V: TRBV29-1
J: TRBJ2-1
CDR3: CSADGLAGDPDEQFF
DNA: TGCAGCGCGGACGGACTAGCGGGAGACCCGGATGAGCAGTTCTTC

size: few
D: NA
V: TRBV4-3
J: TRBJ2-4
CDR3: CASSQDWGNIQYF
DNA: TGCGCCAGCAGCCAAGATTGGGGGAACATTCAGTACTTC

size: few
D: NA
V: TRBV29-1
J: TRBJ2-1
CDR3: CSVVAKERYNEQFF
DNA: TGCAGCGTTGTGGCAAAGGAAAGGTACAATGAGCAGTTCTTC

size: NA
D: TRBD1
V: TRBV7-9
J: TRBJ2-7
CDR3: CASSLGTGDVNEQYF
DNA: TGTGCCAGCAGCCTCGGGACAGGGGATGTCAACGAGCAGTACTTC

size: NA
D: TRBD1
V: TRBV6-2/TRBV6-3
J: TRBJ1-1
CDR3: CASSYGTGGERTEAFF
DNA: TGTGCCAGCAGTTACGGGACAGGGGGCGAGAGGACTGAAGCTTTCTTT

size: NA
D: NA
V: TRBV20-1
J: TRBJ1-1
CDR3: CSARVGFNTEAFF
DNA: TGCAGTGCTAGAGTAGGGTTTAACACTGAAGCTTTCTTT

size: NA
D: TRBD1
V: TRBV12-3/TRBV12-4
J: TRBJ1-5
CDR3: CASSPGTGVGGSNQPQHF
DNA: TGTGCCAGCAGTCCCGGGACAGGGGTAGGGGGTAGCAATCAGCCCCAGCATTTT

size: many
D: TRBD2
V: TRBV7-8
J: TRBJ2-2
CDR3: CASSPRLAGANTGELFF
DNA: TGTGCCAGCAGCCCCAGACTAGCGGGCGCGAACACCGGGGAGCTGTTTTTT

size: many
D: NA
V: TRBV7-8
J: TRBJ1-5
CDR3: CASSLALYSNQPQHF
DNA: TGTGCCAGCAGCTTAGCTCTTTATAGCAATCAGCCCCAGCATTTT

size: few
D: TRBD2
V: TRBV5-5
J: TRBJ2-1
CDR3: CASSRLSSGRASYNEQFF
DNA: TGTGCCAGCAGCCGGCTTTCTAGCGGGAGGGCCTCCTACAATGAGCAGTTCTTC

size: few
D: NA
V: TRBV7-8
J: TRBJ1-3
CDR3: CASSSLYRVSGNTIYF
DNA: TGTGCCAGCAGCTCATTATACAGGGTCTCTGGAAACACCATATATTTT

size: NA
D: TRBD2
V: TRBV20-1
J: TRBJ2-1
CDR3: CSAILAGGDNEQFF
DNA: TGCAGTGCTATACTAGCGGGAGGGGACAATGAGCAGTTCTTC

size: many
D: TRBD2
V: TRBV7-2
J: TRBJ2-5
CDR3: CASSLTGASGQETQYF
DNA: TGTGCCAGCAGCCTAACCGGGGCTAGCGGCCAAGAGACCCAGTACTTC